Below, 21 T cell receptor beta chains from the same sample are listed, as sequenced in a study of T cell repertoires in cytomegalovirus infection. TCRdb ran MiXCR on the reads and lists one entry per CDR3 protein. The repertoire includes approximately 120,000 distinct CDR3 sequences, about 30% of them detected once, and 80% to 85% sits in the top ten. The antigens these receptors bind are not known. Sequencing used CD8+ T cells from cultured PBMCs, obtained from culture after CMV antigen stimulation. The receptors come from a human donor in good health (CMV status not recorded). Some clones in this sample may be carry-over from other donors' samples.

The sample holds a few counts of this clonotype. One junction end does not reproduce the germline sequence, and a read error may be involved. The J gene is TRBJ2-1, the V gene TRBV23-1; no definite D call. TRBV23-1 is an ORF, and what it does is uncertain. CDR3 length equals 8 residues. The CDR3 DNA follows: TGCGCCAGCAGTCTACCAGGCTTC. Encoded protein: CASSLPGF.

This clonotype was counted only a few times. The gene calls are TRBV19 and TRBJ1-1; a weak D match, TRBD1 (5 bases). This CDR3 contains 14 residues. V was cut by 2 bases and J by 1 base, with 8 bases left in between. Germline CDR1 reads LNHDA; CDR2 reads SQIVND (reference sequence). The CDR3 DNA reads as TGTGCCAGTAGTATAAACGGGGCGAACACTGAAGCTTTCTTT. Its translation is CASSINGANTEAFF.

The V call is TRBV7-6, the J call TRBJ1-2; TRBD1 aligns across 8 bases. The V gene's germline CDR1 is SGHVS and CDR2 FNYEAQ. V gave up 4 bases and J gave up 8 bases; unmatched junction bases: 6. The CDR3 has 13 residues. CDR3 bases: TGTGCCAGCAGCTCAAGGACAGGGCCGGGCTACACCTTC. It specifies CASSSRTGPGYTF.

This clonotype was counted at least ten times. V gene TRBV7-3 combines with J gene TRBJ2-1; TRBD1 might be the D (7 bases). The CDR3 loop spans 13 amino acids. Germline V gene lookup returns CDR1 SGHTA and CDR2 FQGTGA. The germline V and J ends were trimmed by 4 bases and 5 bases, with 9 bases remaining between them. The CDR3 protein is CASSSGGHNEQFF. Here the CDR3 DNA reads TGTGCCAGCAGCTCAGGGGGGCACAATGAGCAGTTCTTC. The complete variable domain, with remaining parts taken from reference TRBV7-3 and TRBJ2-1, reads GAGVSQTPSNKVTEKGKYVELRCDPISGHTALYWYRQSLGQGPEFLIYFQGTGAADDSGLPNDRFFAVRPEGSVSTLKIQRTERGDSAVYLCASSSGGHNEQFFGPGTRLTVL.

V is TRBV20-1 and J is TRBJ2-7; TRBD2 aligns across 8 bases. The CDR3 is 15 amino acids. Looked up from germline, CDR1 is DFQATT and CDR2 is SNEGSKA (reference sequence). The V gene end was trimmed by 6 bases and the J gene end by 4 bases; junction bases not matched to a gene: 14. The DNA of the CDR3 is TGCAGTGCCGGGAGCCGGGGGGGTCCTCTTTACGAGCAGTACTTC. Encoded protein: CSAGSRGGPLYEQYF.

This clonotype has a handful of counts. The V call is TRBV27, the J call TRBJ2-5; tentative D call: TRBD1 (6 bases). Germline lookup yields CDR1 MNHEY and CDR2 SMNVEV (reference sequence). V dropped 5 bases and J dropped 5 bases, with 15 bases sitting between them. This CDR3 spans 14 amino acids. In DNA form, the CDR3 reads TGTGCCAGCAGTACTACAGGGATTGGGGAGACCCAGTACTTC. The encoded protein is CASSTTGIGETQYF.

This rearrangement joins TRBV4-1 to TRBJ2-2; 9 bases are a match to TRBD2. V was clipped by 1 base and J by 0 bases; unmatched bases: 9. From germline, CDR1 is MGHRA and CDR2 YSYEKL. This CDR3 is built from 19 residues. CDR3 DNA sequence: TGCGCCAGCAGCCAAGTCCCGGAAATAGCGGGGGCGAACACCGGGGAGCTGTTTTTT. Its translation: CASSQVPEIAGANTGELFF.

This clonotype was picked up a small number of times. CDR3 coding DNA: TGTGCCAGCAGTCCTCGGGGGCCAACTAACTATGGCTACACCTTC. Translating gives CASSPRGPTNYGYTF. The chain couples TRBV27 to TRBJ1-2; D possibly corresponds to TRBD1 (6 bases). This CDR3 is built from 15 residues. The V gene's germline CDR1 is MNHEY and CDR2 SMNVEV (reference sequence). Deletions cut 5 bases from V and 0 bases from J, with 13 bases between.

This clonotype was detected only a few times. The chain employs TRBV4-1 and TRBJ1-4; TRBD1 aligns across 9 bases. CDR3 size: 14 residues. The V and J ends lost 5 bases and 7 bases, in that order; junction bases with no gene match: 5. The germline CDR1 and CDR2 sequences are MGHRA and YSYEKL. The CDR3 sequence is CASSFTGGGEKLFF. CDR3 nucleotides: TGCGCCAGCAGCTTCACAGGGGGCGGTGAAAAACTGTTTTTT.

This clonotype has just a few counts. The rearrangement uses TRBV2 and TRBJ2-7; D remains ambiguous. Germline V gene lookup returns CDR1 SNHLY and CDR2 FYNNEI. Trimming removed 6 bases from V and 1 base from J, with 4 bases in between. The CDR3 extends over 11 amino acids. CDR3 loop: CASRRSYEQYF. The CDR3 nucleotides read TGTGCCAGCAGACGTTCCTACGAGCAGTACTTC.

Only a few counts were recorded for this clonotype. The junction does not match germline at one end; this may be a read error. The J gene is TRBJ2-2, the V gene TRBV4-1, with D unresolved. The CDR3 loop spans 15 amino acids. Germline CDR1 is MGHRA and CDR2 is YSYEKL. The CDR3 bases are TGCGCCAGCAGCCAAGATTTAACGAAAACCGGGGAGCTGTTTTTT. It specifies CASSQDLTKTGELFF.

V gene TRBV7-6 combines with J gene TRBJ2-7; the D gene is possibly TRBD1 (5 bases). Germline V gives CDR1 SGHVS, CDR2 FNYEAQ. V gave up 7 bases and J gave up 0 bases, with 13 bases separating them. The CDR3 runs to 14 residues. CDR3 sequence (DNA): TGTGCCAGCACCCTGACAGATCTCTCCTACGAGCAGTACTTC. Its protein product is CASTLTDLSYEQYF.

This clonotype was seen only a few times. This rearrangement joins TRBV11-2 to TRBJ2-3; D is undetermined. The germline V gene has CDR1 SGHAT and CDR2 FQNNGV. The CDR3 contains 13 residues. V dropped 2 bases and J dropped 5 bases, with 8 bases sitting between them. CDR3 bases: TGTGCCAGCAGCTTATGGCTTCAAGATACGCAGTATTTT. Translation: CASSLWLQDTQYF.

V is TRBV28 and J is TRBJ1-2, with 7 bases fitting TRBD1. CDR1 MDHEN and CDR2 SYDVKM come from the germline V gene. The CDR3 contains 12 residues. With V trimmed by 10 bases and J by 5 bases, 7 bases remained unmatched. For the CDR3, the DNA is TGTGCCACCTCCGGGACAGAATATGGCTACACCTTC. Protein sequence: CATSGTEYGYTF.

This chain uses TRBV10-3 with TRBJ2-1; D not resolved. There are 15 residues in the CDR3. The V gene's germline CDR1 is ENHRY and CDR2 SYGVKD. V was cut by 0 bases and J by 0 bases, with 6 bases left in between. The CDR3, as DNA: TGTGCCATCAGTGAGTCTCAGAGCTCCTACAATGAGCAGTTCTTC. Translation: CAISESQSSYNEQFF.

CDR3 sequence (DNA): TGTGCCAGCAGTTACAGGGGCTTGGGGAATCAGCCCCAGCATTTT. Translation gives CASSYRGLGNQPQHF. V and J are TRBV28 and TRBJ1-5; 7 nucleotides line up with TRBD1. In germline, CDR1 is MDHEN, CDR2 SYDVKM. V shed 4 bases and J 4 bases; nucleotides not matched to a gene: 7. The CDR3 consists of 15 residues.

A few counts support this clonotype. The rearrangement uses TRBV27 and TRBJ1-2, with 7 positions matching TRBD1. CDR3 length equals 14 residues. V shed 5 bases and J 8 bases; nucleotides not matched to a gene: 11. Germline V gene lookup returns CDR1 MNHEY and CDR2 SMNVEV (reference sequence). CDR3 DNA sequence: TGTGCCAGCAGTAAGGGGGCCCTATGGTTGGGCTACACCTTC. It encodes CASSKGALWLGYTF.

This clonotype has more than one count but fewer than ten. V usage is TRBV7-6 and J usage is TRBJ2-3; tentative D call: TRBD1 (6 bases). The V gene lost 5 bases and the J gene lost 1 base, with 16 bases spanning the gap. The CDR3 covers 16 residues. Germline assignment: CDR1 SGHVS and CDR2 FNYEAQ. For the CDR3, the DNA is TGTGCCAGCAGCCTAGGGGCAGGGGAAGGCACAGATACGCAGTATTTT. Protein product: CASSLGAGEGTDTQYF.

V is TRBV12-3 or TRBV12-4 and J is TRBJ2-1; D perhaps matches TRBD2 (7 bases). Trimming stripped 7 bases from V and 4 bases from J, with 17 bases between. The CDR3 runs to 15 residues. DNA of the CDR3: TGTGCCAGCACCGTAGGGGAGGGGGAATACAATGAGCAGTTCTTC. Translation: CASTVGEGEYNEQFF.

This clonotype has a count of ten or more. The genes are TRBV7-2 and TRBJ2-3; 14 bases match TRBD2. Germline V CDR1 and CDR2: SGHTA, FQGNSA. The CDR3 contains 19 residues. The V gene end was trimmed by 4 bases and the J gene end by 4 bases; junction bases not matched to a gene: 13. Here the CDR3 DNA reads TGTGCCAGCAGCTCGGTAGGGACTAGCGGGGGCCGAGAAGCAGATACGCAGTATTTT. This codes for CASSSVGTSGGREADTQYF.

This clonotype occurred many times. This sequence joins TRBV19 and TRBJ1-6, with D possibly TRBD1 on 5 matching bases. CDR1 is LNHDA and CDR2 is SQIVND in the germline V gene (reference sequence). The length of the CDR3 is 13 residues. Trimming took off 9 bases at V and 6 bases at J, with 12 bases between the two ends. The CDR3 sequence: CASQYGGNSPLHF. CDR3 coding DNA: TGTGCCAGCCAGTACGGGGGTAATTCACCCCTCCACTTT. The full variable domain, in which reference TRBV19 and TRBJ1-6 provide the parts outside the CDR3, is DGGITQSPKYLFRKEGQNVTLSCEQNLNHDAMYWYRQDPGQGLRLIYYSQIVNDFQKGDIAEGYSVSREKKESFPLTVTSAQKNPTAFYLCASQYGGNSPLHFGNGTRLTVT.